The 20 T cell receptor beta chains presented below share a single source sample, sequenced in a study of shared clonotypes between healthy human individuals. This table comes from immunoSEQ multiplex PCR, and its TCRdb copy is limited to in-frame clones, with some not included. The repertoire holds approximately 1,000,000 clones, roughly 80% seen once, with approximately 0.95% in the top ten. The source material was memory CD4+ T cells from PBMCs. The sample's subset: CD45RA-negative fraction. The receptors here all came from a young man in good health. Some clones in this sample may be carry-over from other donors' samples.

This clone was detected many times. The chain employs TRBV20-1 and TRBJ2-7; 7 bases map to TRBD2. Unmatched junction bases numbered 8, after V lost 8 bases and J lost 7 bases. CDR3 size: 11 residues. Germline V gene sequence: CDR1 DFQATT, CDR2 SNEGSKA (reference sequence). The CDR3 region is CSPGGRGEQYF. In nucleotides, the CDR3 is TGCAGTCCGGGTGGGCGGGGGGAGCAGTACTTC.

Turning to this clone: The identical CDR3 is also encoded by other nucleotide sequences in the sample. V gene TRBV28 combines with J gene TRBJ2-5; tentative D call: TRBD2 (6 bases). The CDR3 is made up of 13 amino acids. Trimming left V 9 bases short and J 2 bases short, with 13 bases between. CDR1 MDHEN and CDR2 SYDVKM come from the germline V gene. This CDR3 reads CASRSGGQETQYF. The CDR3 region has the DNA TGTGCCAGTAGAAGTGGGGGGCAAGAGACCCAGTACTTC.

The chain recombines TRBV29-1 with TRBJ1-2; 8 nucleotides line up with TRBD1. J lost 0 bases, V lost 6 bases, and 6 bases had no gene match. The CDR3 has 14 amino acids. In germline, CDR1 is SQVTM, CDR2 ANQGSEA. DNA for the CDR3: TGCAGCGTCGCCCAGGGGGCAACTAACTATGGCTACACCTTC. This codes for CSVAQGATNYGYTF.

This rearrangement joins TRBV28 to TRBJ2-7; no definite D call. Germline CDR1 reads MDHEN; CDR2 reads SYDVKM. This CDR3 has 14 amino acids. V lost 3 bases, J lost 0 bases, and 9 bases lay in between. CDR3 sequence reads: CASSFATASYEQYF. The CDR3 DNA is TGTGCCAGCAGTTTCGCGACTGCCTCCTACGAGCAGTACTTC.

This clone has just one count. The chain is built from TRBV11-3 and TRBJ2-3; possible D gene TRBD2, 6 bases. V was shortened by 1 base and J by 2 bases, with 16 bases between the two germline ends. Germline V gene lookup returns CDR1 SGHNT and CDR2 YENEEA. This CDR3 has 17 residues. DNA for the CDR3: TGTGCCAGCAGCTTAGGAGCGGGCGGGTCCGTCACAGATACGCAGTATTTT. It yields the protein CASSLGAGGSVTDTQYF.

This rearrangement joins TRBV25-1 to TRBJ1-2; D is ambiguous. The ends were cut back, 2 bases at V and 2 bases at J, with 3 bases in the middle. CDR1 and CDR2 from the germline V gene are MGHDK and SYGVNS. The CDR3 totals 12 residues. The CDR3: CASSENNYGYTF. The CDR3 DNA follows: TGTGCCAGCAGTGAAAACAACTATGGCTACACCTTC.

V and J are TRBV19 and TRBJ1-1; no reliable D call. The germline CDR1 and CDR2 sequences are LNHDA and SQIVND (reference sequence). This CDR3 is 13 amino acids long. Trimming removed 6 bases at V and 0 bases at J, with 8 bases between. Here the CDR3 reads CASRRELNTEAFF. The CDR3 bases are TGTGCCAGTAGGAGGGAGCTGAACACTGAAGCTTTCTTT.

The chain combines TRBV20-1 with TRBJ1-2; 8 nucleotides align to TRBD1. V shed 3 bases and J 6 bases; nucleotides not matched to a gene: 0. The germline V gene encodes CDR1 DFQATT and CDR2 SNEGSKA (reference sequence). CDR3 length: 11 residues. The CDR3 nucleotides are TGCAGTGCTAGGACAGGGGATGGCTACACCTTC. It encodes CSARTGDGYTF.

This clone was recorded only once. V gene TRBV28 combines with J gene TRBJ1-3; D is ambiguous. V dropped 5 bases and J dropped 8 bases, with 16 bases sitting between them. This CDR3 has 14 residues. Germline assignment: CDR1 MDHEN and CDR2 SYDVKM. CDR3 bases: TGTGCCAGCAGTACTCGGGTTGCCGCGGACACCATATATTTT. This translates into CASSTRVAADTIYF.

The J gene is TRBJ2-2, the V gene TRBV7-6; the D gene is possibly TRBD2 (5 bases). Germline loops: CDR1 SGHVS, CDR2 FNYEAQ. Trimming pared 5 bases from V and 6 bases from J, leaving 19 bases between. The CDR3 spans 16 residues. The CDR3 region has the DNA TGTGCCAGCAGCCCGCTCGGGCCTAGCAGTCCCGGGGAGCTGTTTTTT. Its protein is CASSPLGPSSPGELFF.

The V gene is TRBV19, the J gene TRBJ2-1; 8 bases agree with TRBD2. This CDR3 spans 16 amino acids. After removal of 3 bases from V and 0 bases from J, the junction contained 4 bases not matched to a gene. Germline lookup yields CDR1 LNHDA and CDR2 SQIVND (reference sequence). In DNA form, the CDR3 reads TGTGCCAGTAGTATGGGCGGGGGGAGCTCCTACAATGAGCAGTTCTTC. The encoded protein is CASSMGGGSSYNEQFF.

The chain carries TRBV5-8 and TRBJ2-3; the match to TRBD1 covers 8 bases. The CDR3 consists of 14 residues. Germline values: CDR1 SGHTS, CDR2 YDEGEE. Trimming took 6 bases from V and 1 from J; bases not matched to a gene: 4. CDR3 sequence (DNA): TGTGCCAGCACTCCGGGACAGGGCACAGATACGCAGTATTTT. Protein product: CASTPGQGTDTQYF.

V and J are TRBV5-1 and TRBJ1-5; unclear D gene. Germline assignment: CDR1 SGHRS and CDR2 YFSETQ. Trimming shortened V by 0 bases and J by 7 bases, and 8 bases separated the two germline ends. The CDR3 has 13 residues. The CDR3 region has the DNA TGCGCCAGCAGCTTGGCAGAGGGCCAGCCCCAGCATTTT. This translates into CASSLAEGQPQHF. Drawing the rest from reference TRBV5-1 and TRBJ1-5, the complete variable domain is KAGVTQTPRYLIKTRGQQVTLSCSPISGHRSVSWYQQTPGQGLQFLFEYFSETQRNKGNFPGRFSGRQFSNSRSEMNVSTLELGDSALYLCASSLAEGQPQHFGDGTRLSIL.

This sequence joins TRBV7-8 and TRBJ2-2; D may be TRBD1 (6 bases). This CDR3 spans 14 amino acids. Germline V lookup: CDR1 SGHVS, CDR2 FQNEAQ. V gave up 8 bases and J gave up 7 bases, with 17 bases separating them. CDR3 protein: CASGRGGADGELFF. CDR3 bases: TGTGCCAGCGGTCGTGGGGGCGCGGACGGGGAGCTGTTTTTT.

CDR3 loop: CASTTGLAGGPDTQYF. DNA for the CDR3: TGTGCCAGCACGACCGGACTAGCGGGAGGCCCAGATACGCAGTATTTT. The chain has TRBV25-1 and TRBJ2-3; 14 nucleotides match TRBD2. The germline V gene encodes CDR1 MGHDK and CDR2 SYGVNS. With V trimmed by 7 bases and J by 4 bases, 7 bases remained unmatched. This CDR3 has 16 amino acids.

The rearrangement joins TRBV19 to TRBJ2-4; weak D call: TRBD2 (6 bases). The CDR3 is 15 residues long. Germline V gives CDR1 LNHDA, CDR2 SQIVND (reference sequence). V was clipped by 6 bases and J by 7 bases, with 19 bases between them. Here the CDR3 DNA reads TGTGCCAGTAGCCGGGGCGGGGCTGGGGAGAACATTCAGTACTTC. Translation gives CASSRGGAGENIQYF.

The chain has TRBV28 and TRBJ1-5, with a weak D call TRBD1 (5 bases). V dropped 3 bases and J dropped 11 bases, with 23 bases sitting between them. CDR1 is MDHEN and CDR2 is SYDVKM in the germline V gene. This CDR3 spans 16 amino acids. CDR3 in amino acids: CASSFYQGRGPLSQHF. The DNA of the CDR3 is TGTGCCAGCAGTTTTTACCAGGGACGTGGGCCCTTGTCCCAGCATTTT. The complete variable domain, with remaining parts taken from reference TRBV28 and TRBJ1-5, reads DVKVTQSSRYLVKRTGEKVFLECVQDMDHENMFWYRQDPGLGLRLIYFSYDVKMKEKGDIPEGYSVSREKKERFSLILESASTNQTSMYLCASSFYQGRGPLSQHFGDGTRLSIL.

V and J are TRBV6-6 and TRBJ2-7, with D perhaps TRBD2 (6 bases). Germline CDR1 reads MNHNY; CDR2 reads SVGAGI (reference sequence). There are 14 residues in the CDR3. Trimming stripped 5 bases from V and 4 bases from J, with 15 bases between. CDR3 sequence (DNA): TGTGCCAGCAGTCTAGCGTGGAGTGAATACGAGCAGTACTTC. Its protein product is CASSLAWSEYEQYF.

CDR3 in amino acids: CASSSATGNSGNTIYF. CDR3 bases: TGTGCCAGCAGCTCGGCTACAGGGAACTCTGGAAACACCATATATTTT. V is TRBV5-6 and J is TRBJ1-3, with D possibly TRBD1 on 6 matching bases. V was clipped by 3 bases and J by 0 bases, with 13 bases between them. CDR1 and CDR2 from the germline V gene are SGHDT and YYEEEE. The CDR3 is 16 residues long.

The chain carries TRBV6-5 and TRBJ2-1, with TRBD2 matching 12 bases. Unmatched junction bases numbered 6, after V lost 8 bases and J lost 7 bases. The CDR3 covers 14 residues. Germline V gene lookup returns CDR1 MNHEY and CDR2 SVGAGI. The CDR3 spells CASESSGRDNEQFF. The CDR3 coding sequence is TGTGCCAGCGAGTCTAGCGGGAGGGATAATGAGCAGTTCTTC.